This passage covers 23 T cell receptor beta chains from one sample sequenced in a study of blood T cells in healthy people across ages. Sample-barcoded 5' priming and a J-beta primer mix drove a second PCR of about 6 to 12 cycles. TCRdb redid the calling of the 5' RACE reads with MiXCR, one entry per CDR3 protein. This sample carries approximately 1,700,000 distinct CDR3 sequences, around 40% of them seen once, and the ten largest clones take about 23%. The specimen was blood. The receptors shown here come from a human donor in good health.

The chain links TRBV5-5 to TRBJ1-6; 8 bases line up with TRBD1. Germline trimming cut 4 bases from V and 0 bases from J; bases unmatched to any gene: 6. This CDR3 region has 17 residues. From germline, CDR1 is SGHKS and CDR2 YYEKEE (reference sequence). The CDR3 DNA reads TGTGCCAGCAGCCGAGGACAGGGCAACTCCTATAATTCACCCCTCCACTTT. It encodes CASSRGQGNSYNSPLHF.

This clonotype was found a few times. The J gene is TRBJ2-3, the V gene TRBV5-6, with 8 positions matching TRBD2. The CDR3 runs to 15 residues. CDR1 and CDR2 (germline): SGHDT, YYEEEE. Trimming cost V 6 bases and J 10 bases; bases outside gene matches: 16. The CDR3 reads CASNCGTPGLVSQYF. In DNA form, the CDR3 reads TGTGCCAGCAACTGCGGGACCCCGGGACTAGTATCGCAGTATTTT.

This clonotype was seen a few times. The V call is TRBV7-3, the J call TRBJ2-1; perhaps TRBD2 as D (6 bases). With 3 bases removed from V and 9 bases from J, the gap between germline ends came to 18 bases. The CDR3 is 15 residues long. Germline CDR1 SGHTA, CDR2 FQGTGA. The CDR3 DNA sequence: TGTGCCAGCAGCTTTTCCCCGAATGGGAGGAGTGAGCAGTTCTTC. As protein: CASSFSPNGRSEQFF. The entire variable domain, with the rest obtained from reference TRBV7-3 and TRBJ2-1, is as follows: GAGVSQTPSNKVTEKGKYVELRCDPISGHTALYWYRQSLGQGPEFLIYFQGTGAADDSGLPNDRFFAVRPEGSVSTLKIQRTERGDSAVYLCASSFSPNGRSEQFFGPGTRLTVL.

The V call is TRBV7-2, the J call TRBJ2-5, with TRBD2 as a possible D gene (7 bases). This CDR3 spans 15 amino acids. Trimming pared 2 bases from V and 5 bases from J, leaving 15 bases between. CDR1 and CDR2 from the germline V gene are SGHTA and FQGNSA. In nucleotides, the CDR3 is TGTGCCAGCAGCTTAAGCGGGCGGGGGCGGGAGACCCAGTACTTC. Translation gives CASSLSGRGRETQYF.

This clonotype was seen a handful of times. The chain recombines TRBV28 with TRBJ1-6; D is unresolved. V was shortened by 5 bases and J by 8 bases, with 19 bases between the two germline ends. The CDR3 extends over 16 amino acids. In germline, CDR1 is MDHEN, CDR2 SYDVKM. This CDR3 reads CASSPPWPSPDSPLHF. CDR3 nucleotide sequence: TGTGCCAGCAGTCCCCCGTGGCCCTCGCCCGATTCACCCCTCCACTTT.

This clonotype appeared a few times. CDR3 DNA sequence: TGTGCCAGCAGTGAGGGGACAGACCCTTTAGCCAAAAACATTCAGTACTTC. Encoded protein: CASSEGTDPLAKNIQYF. The chain recombines TRBV2 with TRBJ2-4; 7 bases are shared with TRBD1. Per the germline V gene, CDR1 is SNHLY and CDR2 is FYNNEI. The ends lost 3 bases at V and 0 bases at J; junction bases unmatched: 8. The CDR3 has 17 amino acids.

The V call is TRBV29-1, the J call TRBJ2-3, with D perhaps matching TRBD1 (6 bases). The germline gives CDR1 SQVTM, CDR2 ANQGSEA. CDR3 length: 15 residues. V was pared by 6 bases and J by 4 bases, with 20 bases between. CDR3 amino acids: CSVVGNRAGSDTQYF. The DNA of the CDR3 is TGCAGCGTGGTGGGGAACAGGGCCGGGTCAGATACGCAGTATTTT.

The chain uses TRBV5-1 and TRBJ1-5, with 8 bases matching TRBD1. CDR3 length: 14 residues. The junction had 9 bases not matched to a gene; V was cut back by 4 bases and J by 9 bases. From germline, CDR1 is SGHRS and CDR2 YFSETQ. CDR3 sequence: CASSPDRGQAPQHF. Written as DNA, the CDR3 is TGCGCCAGCAGCCCAGACAGGGGTCAGGCGCCCCAGCATTTT.

The rearrangement links TRBV29-1 to TRBJ1-1; D unclear. V was trimmed by 0 bases and J by 0 bases, leaving 17 bases between them. CDR1 is SQVTM, CDR2 ANQGSEA, per germline. The length of the CDR3 is 17 residues. The CDR3 nucleotides read TGCAGCGTTGAAGATTCTACCCAGACCCTCTTGAACACTGAAGCTTTCTTT. Translated: CSVEDSTQTLLNTEAFF.

The table lists this clonotype with a few counts. The chain uses TRBV20-1 and TRBJ1-6; D call uncertain. In germline, CDR1 is DFQATT, CDR2 SNEGSKA (reference sequence). V lost 0 bases and J 8 bases, leaving 11 bases between the germline ends. CDR3 length: 14 amino acids. CDR3 nucleotide sequence: TGCAGTGCTAGAGATGGAGTCTCAGATTCACCCCTCCACTTT. Its translation: CSARDGVSDSPLHF.

This chain connects TRBV29-1 to TRBJ2-1; no firm D call. The CDR3 totals 14 residues. V lost 6 bases to trimming and J lost 4 bases, with 16 bases between them. CDR1 is SQVTM, CDR2 ANQGSEA, per germline. The CDR3 nucleotides read TGCAGCGTGGAAAGACGTTTGTCTTACAATGAGCAGTTCTTC. Amino acids: CSVERRLSYNEQFF.

A note on this clonotype: A read error may produce the germline difference seen at one junction end. The chain couples TRBV12-3 or TRBV12-4 to TRBJ2-1; weak D call: TRBD1 (6 bases). The CDR3 totals 14 residues. CDR3 DNA: TGTGCCAGCATCCCGGGACACGTCTACAATGGGCAGTTCTTC. Residues: CASIPGHVYNGQFF.

The CDR3 loop reads CASSQVGDREEQFF. CDR3 bases: TGTGCCAGCAGCCAAGTCGGGGACAGGGAGGAGCAGTTCTTC. This chain connects TRBV14 to TRBJ2-1, with 9 bases aligning to TRBD1. Germline CDR1 SGHDN, CDR2 FVKESK. This CDR3 contains 14 residues. V was clipped by 1 base and J by 10 bases; unmatched bases: 5.

This clonotype has only a few counts. The chain uses TRBV20-1 and TRBJ1-2, with TRBD1 as a possible D gene (5 bases). The V and J ends lost 0 bases and 3 bases respectively, with 26 bases between them. The CDR3 sequence is 19 residues long. Germline values: CDR1 DFQATT, CDR2 SNEGSKA (reference sequence). CDR3 coding DNA: TGCAGTGCTAGAGATGTAGAGAGGGGCAGGGACTCGAAATACTATGGCTACACCTTC. Amino acid sequence: CSARDVERGRDSKYYGYTF.

This clonotype came up once. The genes are TRBV12-3 or TRBV12-4 and TRBJ2-5; D possibly corresponds to TRBD2 (6 bases). The CDR3 consists of 13 residues. V lost 8 bases and J lost 5, with 15 bases in between. CDR3 region: CASGEASGETQYF. CDR3 nucleotide sequence: TGTGCCAGCGGGGAGGCCTCAGGGGAGACCCAGTACTTC.

This chain links TRBV30 with TRBJ1-4; maybe TRBD1 (5 bases). Germline loops: CDR1 GTSNPN, CDR2 SVGIG (reference sequence). This CDR3 comprises 13 residues. V was trimmed by 1 base and J by 8 bases, leaving 11 bases between them. CDR3 loop: CAWSEGVTEKLFF. DNA for the CDR3: TGTGCCTGGAGTGAAGGGGTTACCGAAAAACTGTTTTTT.

This clonotype showed up many times. The CDR3 sequence is CASSQVAGGGTDTQYF. CDR3 nucleotides: TGTGCCAGCAGCCAAGTTGCCGGGGGGGGCACAGATACGCAGTATTTT. The chain carries TRBV4-2 and TRBJ2-3; TRBD2 matches 8 bases. From germline, CDR1 is LGHNA and CDR2 YNFKEQ. J gave up 1 base and V 1 base, and 4 bases lay outside the gene matches. This CDR3 is 16 amino acids long.

This clonotype has a handful of counts. CDR3 protein: CASSPRRGHYEQYF. CDR3 bases: TGTGCCAGCAGCCCTAGGCGGGGGCACTACGAGCAGTACTTC. V is TRBV7-8 and J is TRBJ2-5; D may be TRBD2 (7 bases). Gene TRBJ2-7 matches the end of the DNA better, so the J call may be wrong. Germline V gives CDR1 SGHVS, CDR2 FQNEAQ. This CDR3 has 14 amino acids.

This chain links TRBV2 with TRBJ1-2, with D tentatively TRBD1 (6 bases). CDR1 is SNHLY, CDR2 FYNNEI, per germline. This CDR3 is 12 amino acids long. V lost 6 bases, J lost 6 bases, and 11 bases lay in between. This CDR3 is CASSDRNDGYTF. The CDR3 DNA reads as TGTGCCAGCAGCGACAGGAATGATGGCTACACCTTC.

This chain links TRBV5-5 with TRBJ1-1; no reliable D call. V lost 3 bases and J 9 bases, leaving 21 bases between the germline ends. From germline, CDR1 is SGHKS and CDR2 YYEKEE (reference sequence). This CDR3 comprises 15 residues. The CDR3 region has the DNA TGTGCCAGCAGCTCTGAACTGACCGTTGTGGGCCAAGCTTTCTTT. As protein: CASSSELTVVGQAFF.

V usage is TRBV9 and J usage is TRBJ1-6, with D hard to call. Trimming stripped 4 bases from V and 7 bases from J, with 9 bases between. Per the germline V gene, CDR1 is SGDLS and CDR2 is YYNGEE. The CDR3 loop spans 13 amino acids. This chain's CDR3 is CASSWALNSPLHF. In DNA form, the CDR3 reads TGTGCCAGCAGCTGGGCACTCAATTCACCCCTCCACTTT.

In its sample, this clonotype was seen a few times. DNA for the CDR3: TGCAGTGCTAATCAACTAGCGGGGGGTTCTTCCTACAATGAGCAGTTCTTC. Protein sequence: CSANQLAGGSSYNEQFF. The chain carries TRBV20-1 and TRBJ2-1; 12 nucleotides match TRBD2. Germline values: CDR1 DFQATT, CDR2 SNEGSKA (reference sequence). The CDR3 runs 17 residues. V shed 4 bases, J shed 1 base, and the junction held 8 bases outside the gene matches.

This chain uses TRBV30 with TRBJ2-3; TRBD2 is a possible D gene (5 bases). The CDR3 loop spans 13 amino acids. V gave up 3 bases and J gave up 1 base, with 8 bases separating them. Germline assignment: CDR1 GTSNPN and CDR2 SVGIG (reference sequence). The CDR3 DNA is TGTGCCTGGAGAGGGAGAGGCACAGATACGCAGTATTTT. Encoded protein: CAWRGRGTDTQYF. Supplemented by reference TRBV30 and TRBJ2-3, the full variable domain reads SQTIHQWPATLVQPVGSPLSLECTVEGTSNPNLYWYRQAAGRGLQLLFYSVGIGQISSEVPQNLSASRPQDRQFILSSKKLLLSDSGFYLCAWRGRGTDTQYFGPGTRLTVL.